This T cell receptor (beta chain) originates from a study of blood T cell repertoires in COVID-19. Produced via immunoSEQ multiplex PCR; TCRdb's table is partial and in-frame only. The sample has about 230,000 clones, 70% to 90% seen once. Germline loops: CDR1 MNHEY, CDR2 SVGAGI. This CDR3 contains 13 residues. The sequence came from a man aged 45 to 65 with COVID-19, enrolled during active disease. The genes are TRBV6-5 and TRBJ1-1; perhaps TRBD1 as D (6 bases). Specimen: peripheral blood. CDR3 in DNA: TGTATCCCAGGGGCGATCGGGAACACTGAAGCTTTCTTT. Its protein product is CIPGAIGNTEAFF.